The rows below give T cell receptor beta chains drawn from one sample of a study of spatial heterogeneity in lung cancer. In TCRdb, the 5' RACE reads were re-called with MiXCR into one record per CDR3 protein. The table records 9,500 to 15,000 distinct CDR3 sequences, about 13% of them present only once. The input for sequencing was PBMCs, taken at surgery. The receptor source for this set is a female donor with early-stage non-small cell lung cancer. Both conserved end residues are part of each CDR3. Fields, in order: CDR3 protein, CDR3 DNA, J gene, clone size, D gene, V gene. A D gene is named only where the DNA matches it firmly. A clone size is listed for some rows: how often the clone was seen (once, few, many), or a class if it is expanded.

cdr3_aa: CASSLDYSSYEQYF
cdr3_nt: TGTGCCAGCAGCTTAGATTACAGCTCCTACGAGCAGTACTTC
j_call: TRBJ2-7
clone_size: medium-sized
d_call: -
v_call: TRBV7-2

cdr3_aa: CASSGQGRYTEAFF
cdr3_nt: TGTGCCAGCAGCGGACAGGGGAGGTACACTGAAGCTTTCTTT
j_call: TRBJ1-1
clone_size: many
d_call: TRBD1
v_call: TRBV7-9

cdr3_aa: CASSQGNPLAKNIQYF
cdr3_nt: TGTGCCAGCAGCCAAGGGAACCCACTAGCCAAAAACATTCAGTACTTC
j_call: TRBJ2-4
clone_size: many
d_call: -
v_call: TRBV14

cdr3_aa: CASSYSLAGAYEQYF
cdr3_nt: TGTGCCAGCAGTTACTCGTTAGCGGGAGCCTACGAGCAGTACTTC
j_call: TRBJ2-7
clone_size: many
d_call: TRBD2
v_call: TRBV6-5

cdr3_aa: CSVGEGRRNTEAFF
cdr3_nt: TGCAGCGTTGGAGAGGGGAGGCGGAACACTGAAGCTTTCTTT
j_call: TRBJ1-1
clone_size: few
d_call: -
v_call: TRBV29-1

cdr3_aa: CATSFVGASYEQYF
cdr3_nt: TGTGCCACCTCCTTCGTAGGGGCGAGCTACGAGCAGTACTTC
j_call: TRBJ2-7
clone_size: many
d_call: -
v_call: TRBV19

cdr3_aa: CASSQLRGEVDTQYF
cdr3_nt: TGTGCCAGCAGCCAATTGCGAGGAGAAGTAGATACGCAGTATTTT
j_call: TRBJ2-3
clone_size: many
d_call: -
v_call: TRBV3-1

cdr3_aa: CASSPHLGALGSTDTQYF
cdr3_nt: TGTGCCAGCAGCCCCCATCTGGGGGCCCTTGGAAGCACAGATACGCAGTATTTT
j_call: TRBJ2-3
clone_size: -
d_call: -
v_call: TRBV7-2

cdr3_aa: CASSLGGPSSYNEQFF
cdr3_nt: TGTGCTAGCAGCTTAGGGGGGCCCAGCTCCTACAATGAGCAGTTCTTC
j_call: TRBJ2-1
clone_size: few
d_call: -
v_call: TRBV7-7

cdr3_aa: CASSQGGALETQYF
cdr3_nt: TGTGCCAGCAGTCAGGGTGGGGCCCTGGAGACCCAGTACTTC
j_call: TRBJ2-5
clone_size: medium-sized
d_call: -
v_call: TRBV2

cdr3_aa: CASSLEGGQGNEQFF
cdr3_nt: TGCGCCAGCAGCTTGGAGGGGGGCCAAGGTAATGAGCAGTTCTTC
j_call: TRBJ2-1
clone_size: medium-sized
d_call: -
v_call: TRBV5-1

cdr3_aa: CSVATGMNSPLHF
cdr3_nt: TGCAGCGTGGCGACAGGAATGAATTCACCCCTCCACTTT
j_call: TRBJ1-6
clone_size: many
d_call: -
v_call: TRBV29-1

cdr3_aa: CASSLGTSGRNEQYF
cdr3_nt: TGTGCCAGCAGCCTTGGGACTAGCGGGAGGAACGAGCAGTACTTC
j_call: TRBJ2-7
clone_size: -
d_call: TRBD2
v_call: TRBV7-2

cdr3_aa: CATSDVNEQFF
cdr3_nt: TGTGCCACCAGTGATGTGAATGAGCAGTTCTTC
j_call: TRBJ2-1
clone_size: many
d_call: -
v_call: TRBV24-1

cdr3_aa: CASSQLGLAGGSYEQYF
cdr3_nt: TGCGCCAGCAGCCAACTGGGACTAGCGGGAGGTAGCTACGAGCAGTACTTC
j_call: TRBJ2-7
clone_size: medium-sized
d_call: TRBD2
v_call: TRBV4-1

cdr3_aa: CASSLYPVSGANVLTF
cdr3_nt: TGTGCCAGCAGCTTATATCCTGTTTCTGGGGCCAACGTCCTGACTTTC
j_call: TRBJ2-6
clone_size: medium-sized
d_call: -
v_call: TRBV7-2